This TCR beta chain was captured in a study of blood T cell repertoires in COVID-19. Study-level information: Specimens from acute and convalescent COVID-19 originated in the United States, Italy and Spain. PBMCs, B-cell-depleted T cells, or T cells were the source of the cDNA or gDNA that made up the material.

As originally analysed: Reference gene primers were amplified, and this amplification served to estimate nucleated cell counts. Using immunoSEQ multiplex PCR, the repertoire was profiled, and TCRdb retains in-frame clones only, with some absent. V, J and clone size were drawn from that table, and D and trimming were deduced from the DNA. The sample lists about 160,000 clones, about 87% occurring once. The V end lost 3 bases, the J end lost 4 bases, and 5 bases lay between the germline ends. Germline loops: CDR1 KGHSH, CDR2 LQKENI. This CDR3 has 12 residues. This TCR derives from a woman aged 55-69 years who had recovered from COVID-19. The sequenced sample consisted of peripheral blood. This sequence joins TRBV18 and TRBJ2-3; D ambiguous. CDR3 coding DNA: TGTGCCAGCTCACCCTCCCCAGATACGCAGTATTTT. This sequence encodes CASSPSPDTQYF.